This T cell receptor (beta chain) was retrieved from a study of breast tumors, draining lymph nodes, adjacent tissues (dated by TCRdb to 2015 to 2016). Regarding the study in general: TCR beta repertoires were compared across tumor, adjacent nontumor tissue and axillary lymph nodes obtained from breast cancer patients. The study was designed to assess the relationships and possible T-cell exchange between tumor, surrounding tissue and draining lymph node repertoires in human breast cancer. Study-level results and caveats: In luminal-like breast cancer, tumor and nontumor tissue repertoires resembled each other significantly more than in basal-like breast cancer. The data were considered consistent with the idea that most tumor T cells come from the lymph node and then expand in tumor tissue. The study presented the conclusion that tumor T cells originate in lymph nodes as consistent with a hypothesis, not as something directly demonstrated. Tumor T-cell repertoires showed less diversity than lymph node repertoires and more diversity than nontumor tissue repertoires, and tumor T-cell repertoires showed preferential V and J gene usage.

Including the terminal cysteine and phenylalanine, the CDR3 comprises 15 residues. Kept here is only the CDR3 DNA, which spans 45 bases and is read in frame from base 1. From the germline V gene (reference sequence), CDR1 is SEHNR and CDR2 is FQNEAQ. Relative to germline, V is 3 bases shorter and J is 6 bases shorter, with 18 bases between their ends. For sequencing, an Illumina HiSeq 2000 was employed. Multiplex PCR amplification was used to build the TCR beta chain libraries. High-throughput sequencing was used to analyze the amplified TCR beta chain products. TCRdb's own reprocessing of the public reads used fastp at Q25 and MiXCR and kept productive beta chains. Records with the same CDR3 protein are collapsed into one entry carrying the most frequent genes and DNA. The sample data list 85,000 to 130,000 distinct CDR3 sequences, and about 29% of these were observed just once. Together, the top ten hold approximately 5.2% of the sample.

Lymph node samples came from the axillary draining lymph nodes of breast cancer patients. This clonotype came up many times. What this receptor recognizes is not known. No quality values exist for individual bases; no much larger clone is one base distant. This TCR came from a female donor with breast cancer. Some clones in this sample may be carry-over from other donors' samples. This chain is built from TRBV7-9 and TRBJ2-7; D gene: possibly TRBD2, on 6 matching bases. Sequencing was carried out using axillary lymph node tissue. The CDR3 region: CASSLEGSRPAEQYF. At the DNA level, the sequence is TGTGCCAGCAGCTTGGAGGGTTCCCGGCCGGCCGAGCAGTACTTC.